Listed below are T cell receptor beta chains from one sample, sequenced in a study of identical twins. TCRdb analysed the 5' RACE reads with MiXCR anew, one entry per CDR3 protein. This sample has just over 450,000 distinct CDR3 sequences, with over 12% found just once. This sample was also put to use in a study of yellow fever vaccine responses in identical twins.

Sequencing was performed on CD4+ T cells sorted from blood. Receptors were obtained from a young woman in good health. Both conserved end residues are part of each CDR3. The order of the fields is clone size, J gene, D gene, V gene, CDR3 DNA, CDR3 protein. The D gene is left open where the match is weak. Clone size is shown for a subset of rows, as once, few, many or a class of expanded clone.

- | TRBJ2-6 | - | TRBV6-1 | TGTGCCAGCTCGGCAGGGGAAGCCAACGTCCTGACTTTC | CASSAGEANVLTF
few | TRBJ2-7 | - | TRBV20-1 | TGCAGTGCTAGAGGCCGGGTTACAGGGAGGGCCTACGAGCAGTACTTC | CSARGRVTGRAYEQYF
- | TRBJ2-5 | - | TRBV20-1 | TGCAGTGCCCCTACCAGCGATCGGACCCAGTACTTC | CSAPTSDRTQYF
few | TRBJ2-1 | TRBD2 | TRBV9 | TGTGCCAGCAACCTAGCGGGAGGATCCGGCAATGAGCAGTTCTTC | CASNLAGGSGNEQFF
few | TRBJ2-1 | - | TRBV18 | TGTGCCAGCTCACCCTCTAGCACTGAGCAGTTCTTC | CASSPSSTEQFF
- | TRBJ2-3 | TRBD2 | TRBV11-2 | TGTGCCAGCAGCTTAGTGGGCGGGGGGGCCATCGTTACGCAGTATTTT | CASSLVGGGAIVTQYF
few | TRBJ2-7 | TRBD2 | TRBV3-1 | TGTGCCAGCAGCCTGGGACTAGCGGGAGGGTCCCCCTACGAGCAGTACTTC | CASSLGLAGGSPYEQYF
- | TRBJ2-3 | TRBD1 | TRBV28 | TGTGCCAGCATAAGGGACAGGGGGCGAAAAGATACGCAGTATTTT | CASIRDRGRKDTQYF
- | TRBJ2-7 | - | TRBV6-6 | TGTGCCACTTCTCGGGATGTTAGCGAGCAGTACTTC | CATSRDVSEQYF
- | TRBJ2-1 | TRBD1 | TRBV2 | TGTGCCAGCAGTGAGGGCCGGACAGGTCAGTTCTTC | CASSEGRTGQFF
few | TRBJ1-4 | TRBD1 | TRBV27 | TGTGCCAGCAGCCGACAGGGGGCATATGAAAAACTGTTTTTT | CASSRQGAYEKLFF
- | TRBJ2-1 | TRBD2 | TRBV12-3/TRBV12-4 | TGTGCCAGCAGCGGGACTAGTCCCCCCTACAATGAGCAGTTCTTC | CASSGTSPPYNEQFF
- | TRBJ2-1 | - | TRBV6-2/TRBV6-3 | TGTGCCAGCAGCGTACAGGGCGAGGAGCAGTTCTTC | CASSVQGEEQFF
- | TRBJ2-5 | TRBD2 | TRBV15 | TGTGCCACCAGAAATGGGGCTAGCGGGAGTCTTGGCGGGGAGACCCAGTACTTC | CATRNGASGSLGGETQYF
many | TRBJ2-2 | TRBD1 | TRBV12-3/TRBV12-4 | TGTGCCAGCAACCTGGGACAGGTGAACACCGGGGAGCTGTTTTTT | CASNLGQVNTGELFF
- | TRBJ2-7 | - | TRBV27 | TGTGCCAGCAGTAAACAGGGTGTCGCCTACGAGCAGTACTTC | CASSKQGVAYEQYF
few | TRBJ1-5 | - | TRBV21-1 | TGTGCCAGCACCCCTGGTGGGGAGGGGCAGCCCCAGCATTTT | CASTPGGEGQPQHF
- | TRBJ2-5 | TRBD2 | TRBV12-3/TRBV12-4 | TGTGCCAGCAGTTCTGCGGGGGGTCTCGAGACCCAGTACTTC | CASSSAGGLETQYF
few | TRBJ2-7 | TRBD2 | TRBV5-6 | TGTGCCAGCAGCTTGGCCGAAGTGCGTCTAGCGGGCTACGAGCAGTACTTC | CASSLAEVRLAGYEQYF
- | TRBJ2-7 | TRBD1 | TRBV14 | TGTGCCAGCAGCCTGTCCAGACAGGGGTCCTACGAGCAGTACTTC | CASSLSRQGSYEQYF
- | TRBJ2-7 | TRBD1 | TRBV7-2 | TGTGCCAGCAGCTTAGACGGGACAGCCGCCTACGAGCAGTACTTC | CASSLDGTAAYEQYF
many | TRBJ1-1 | - | TRBV3-1 | TGTGCCAGCAGCCCGGGTTTTAACACTGAAGCTTTCTTT | CASSPGFNTEAFF
many | TRBJ2-1 | - | TRBV7-9 | TGTGCCAGCAGCTTAGTCCTCGGGGAAGCCACCTACAATGAGCAGTTCTTC | CASSLVLGEATYNEQFF
- | TRBJ2-1 | - | TRBV29-1 | TGCAGCGTTCAAGAGATTAGCAGGGGTGAGCAGTTCTTC | CSVQEISRGEQFF
- | TRBJ2-7 | - | TRBV7-9 | TGTGCCAGCAGCTTAGGGGGCCTCGAGCAGTACTTC | CASSLGGLEQYF
few | TRBJ2-1 | - | TRBV7-8 | TGTGCCAGCAGCTTCGGACTAACCAATGAGCAGTTCTTC | CASSFGLTNEQFF
- | TRBJ2-5 | - | TRBV20-1 | TGCAGTGGAAGGACCCATGGAGGGGAGACCCAGTACTTC | CSGRTHGGETQYF
- | TRBJ1-1 | - | TRBV29-1 | TGCAGCGTTGTTCGAGGCCGGTTGAACACTGAAGCTTTCTTT | CSVVRGRLNTEAFF
- | TRBJ2-7 | - | TRBV12-3/TRBV12-4 | TGTGCCAGCAGTTCGGGAAACTGGGTCTCGCGGTACTTC | CASSSGNWVSRYF
few | TRBJ1-1 | - | TRBV12-3/TRBV12-4 | TGTGCCAGCTGCAGGGGTGACACTGAAGCTTTCTTT | CASCRGDTEAFF
few | TRBJ2-1 | TRBD2 | TRBV3-1 | TGTGCCAGCAGCGCGAGGACTAGCGGTTCCTACAATGAGCAGTTCTTC | CASSARTSGSYNEQFF
- | TRBJ1-4 | - | TRBV21-1 | TGTGCCAGCAGCAAGCGCTCCCGGGGCTCAAATGAAAAACTGTTTTTT | CASSKRSRGSNEKLFF
- | TRBJ2-3 | - | TRBV12-3/TRBV12-4 | TGTGCCAGCAGTTTCCAATTCTGGGGCGTCGGGGCGGGGTTGGATACGCAGTATTTT | CASSFQFWGVGAGLDTQYF
few | TRBJ2-2 | TRBD2 | TRBV7-2 | TGTGCCAGCAGCTCCCGTAGCGGGAGTGGGCGCACCGGGGAGCTGTTTTTT | CASSSRSGSGRTGELFF
many | TRBJ2-3 | - | TRBV9 | TGTGCCAGCAGCGTGCGGGGACAAGAAGCAGATACGCAGTATTTT | CASSVRGQEADTQYF
- | TRBJ2-7 | - | TRBV6-1 | TGTGCCAGCAGTGACGGACCCCGGGACGAGCAGTACTTC | CASSDGPRDEQYF
- | TRBJ2-7 | - | TRBV5-1 | TGCGCCAGCAGCTGGGGGGGCCTAAACGAGCAGTACTTC | CASSWGGLNEQYF
few | TRBJ2-5 | - | TRBV11-2 | TGTGCCAGCAGCTTAGGAAGGGCAGTATCAGGACAAGAGACCCAGTACTTC | CASSLGRAVSGQETQYF
- | TRBJ2-1 | TRBD2 | TRBV12-3/TRBV12-4 | TGTGCCAGCAGTTTCGGGACTAGCGGGGGGACAAAGCAGTTCTTC | CASSFGTSGGTKQFF
few | TRBJ2-2 | TRBD1 | TRBV12-5 | TGTGCTAGTGGTTTGGGACAGGGGGACACCGGGGAGCTGTTTTTT | CASGLGQGDTGELFF
many | TRBJ1-4 | - | TRBV15 | TGTGCCACCAGCAGAGACGGGGGCCCCAATGAAAAACTGTTTTTT | CATSRDGGPNEKLFF
many | TRBJ2-2 | TRBD2 | TRBV7-2 | TGTGCCAGCAGCCTCGGACTAGCGGGGACCGGGGAGCTGTTTTTT | CASSLGLAGTGELFF
- | TRBJ2-7 | TRBD1 | TRBV18 | TGTGCCAGCTCACCACAAAGACAGGGGCAAGAGGAGCAGTACTTC | CASSPQRQGQEEQYF
few | TRBJ1-1 | - | TRBV18 | TGTGCCAGCTCACGCGATAGGGACACTGAAGCTTTCTTT | CASSRDRDTEAFF
- | TRBJ2-1 | - | TRBV10-3 | TGTGCCATCACCTCGACCCCAGTTGGGACCGGGGCTGAGCAGTTCTTC | CAITSTPVGTGAEQFF
- | TRBJ2-3 | TRBD2 | TRBV20-1 | TGCAGTGCCGGGGTAGCGGGAGTAGAAGATACGCAGTATTTT | CSAGVAGVEDTQYF
few | TRBJ1-2 | - | TRBV3-1 | TGTGCCAGCAGCCCCTCCTGGGACGGATTCTATGGCTACACCTTC | CASSPSWDGFYGYTF
many | TRBJ1-4 | TRBD1 | TRBV5-1 | TGCGCCAGCAGCTTGGACCAGGGGGCCGGGGAAAAACTGTTTTTT | CASSLDQGAGEKLFF
- | TRBJ2-1 | - | TRBV6-2/TRBV6-3 | TGTCCCAGCAGTTACGCCGGAAAGAATGAGCAGTTCTTC | CPSSYAGKNEQFF
many | TRBJ2-1 | TRBD2 | TRBV7-9 | TGTGCCAGCATGGGGACTAGCGGGAGGACCAATGAGCAGTTCTTC | CASMGTSGRTNEQFF
few | TRBJ2-3 | TRBD2 | TRBV4-2 | TGTGCCAGCAGCCCTGGACTAGCGGGGGGGCCCTCAGATACGCAGTATTTT | CASSPGLAGGPSDTQYF
many | TRBJ2-3 | TRBD1 | TRBV7-9 | TGTGCCAGCAGTTTACAGGGGGCGGATACGCAGTATTTT | CASSLQGADTQYF
- | TRBJ2-3 | TRBD1 | TRBV14 | TGTGCCAGCAGCCGATCAGGACAGGGGGACACAGATACGCAGTATTTT | CASSRSGQGDTDTQYF
few | TRBJ2-3 | TRBD2 | TRBV5-1 | TGCGCCAGCAGCTTGGCCGGGAGGGGGACGCAGTATTTT | CASSLAGRGTQYF
few | TRBJ2-2 | - | TRBV3-1 | TGTGCCACCGGCTGGGGGAGTCGGACCGGGGAGCTGTTTTTT | CATGWGSRTGELFF